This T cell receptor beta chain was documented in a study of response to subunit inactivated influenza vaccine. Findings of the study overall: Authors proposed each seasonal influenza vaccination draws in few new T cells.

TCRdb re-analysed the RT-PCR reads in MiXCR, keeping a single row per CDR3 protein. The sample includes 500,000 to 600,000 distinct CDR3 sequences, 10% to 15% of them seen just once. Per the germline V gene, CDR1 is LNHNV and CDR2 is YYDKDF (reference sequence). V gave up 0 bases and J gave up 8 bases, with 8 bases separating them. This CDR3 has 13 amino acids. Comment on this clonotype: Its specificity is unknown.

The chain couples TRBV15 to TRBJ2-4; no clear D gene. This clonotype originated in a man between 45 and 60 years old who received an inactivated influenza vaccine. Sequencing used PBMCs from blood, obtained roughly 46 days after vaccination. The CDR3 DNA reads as TGTGCCACCAGCAGAGATGTTATAGACATTCAGTACTTC. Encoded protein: CATSRDVIDIQYF.